The next 3 T cell receptor beta chains were all read from a single sample in a study of T cell repertoires in cytomegalovirus infection. TCRdb redid the calling of the reads with MiXCR, one entry per CDR3 protein. The sample yields 650,000 to 900,000 distinct CDR3 sequences, approximately 32% seen once. Their antigens are not known. Source: cultured CD8+ T cells from PBMCs, taken from culture after CMV antigen stimulation. Every receptor here comes from a human donor in good health (CMV status not recorded). Some clones in this sample may be carry-over from other donors' samples.

This clonotype was seen once. The rearrangement uses TRBV19 and TRBJ2-7; no definite D call. CDR1 and CDR2 from the germline V gene are LNHDA and SQIVND (reference sequence). This CDR3 has 14 amino acids. The V end lost 3 bases, the J end lost 0 bases, and 9 bases lay between the germline ends. The chain's CDR3 is CASSITYSSYEQYV. CDR3 DNA sequence: TGTGCCAGTAGTATCACCTATAGCTCCTACGAGCAGTACGTC.

Only a few counts were recorded for this clonotype. The gene calls are TRBV19 and TRBJ1-5; the D is unclear. The length of the CDR3 is 15 residues. Germline V gene sequence: CDR1 LNHDA, CDR2 SQIVND (reference sequence). Trimming removed 1 base at V and 2 bases at J, with 9 bases between. For the CDR3, the DNA is TGTGCCAGTAGTATAGGGTCCGGGGGCAATCAGCCCCAGCATTTT. Translation: CASSIGSGGNQPQHF.

The chain carries TRBV7-9 and TRBJ2-7, with TRBD2 as a possible D gene (5 bases). There are 14 residues in the CDR3. CDR1 SEHNR and CDR2 FQNEAQ come from the germline V gene (reference sequence). Trimming pared 2 bases from V and 0 bases from J, leaving 8 bases between. In DNA form, the CDR3 reads TGTGCCAGCAGCTTAAGCGGCCGCTCCTACGAGCAGTACGTC. Protein product: CASSLSGRSYEQYV.